Each of the 23 T cell receptor beta chains below was sequenced from the same sample in a study of CD8 T cells in Susac syndrome. It was with random hexamers that 0.5 to 1 ug RNA was reverse transcribed. TCRdb reprocessed the immunoSEQ multiplex PCR reads with MiXCR, giving one entry per CDR3 protein. The repertoire consists of under 150,000 distinct CDR3 sequences, with 65% to 90% occurring once and the leading ten covering 0.45% to 0.65%. The specimen was CD8+ T cells from PBMCs. Every receptor here comes from a human donor with multiple sclerosis.

This clonotype has just a few counts. V and J are TRBV11-3 and TRBJ2-7, with 7 bases aligning to TRBD1. The CDR3 is 15 residues long. Germline loops: CDR1 SGHNT, CDR2 YENEEA. After removal of 0 bases from V and 0 bases from J, the junction contained 2 bases not matched to a gene. The CDR3 region is CASSLDPGGSYEQYF. Written as DNA, the CDR3 is TGTGCCAGCAGCTTAGACCCAGGGGGCTCCTACGAGCAGTACTTC.

The V gene is TRBV5-1, the J gene TRBJ2-2; 7 nucleotides agree with TRBD1. The CDR3 is 16 residues long. Trimming took 5 bases from V and 5 from J; bases not matched to a gene: 12. Germline V gives CDR1 SGHRS, CDR2 YFSETQ. The CDR3 coding sequence is TGCGCCAGCAGAGCGGCGGACAGGATGGGGACCGGGGAGCTGTTTTTT. Translated: CASRAADRMGTGELFF.

The CDR3 is CASSFTAVQTGTSGNTIYF. The CDR3 coding sequence is TGTGCCAGCAGTTTTACCGCCGTCCAGACAGGTACCTCTGGAAACACCATATATTTT. The chain links TRBV6-5 to TRBJ1-3; D possibly corresponds to TRBD1 (6 bases). V lost 4 bases to trimming and J lost 0 bases, with 22 bases between them. Germline V gene sequence: CDR1 MNHEY, CDR2 SVGAGI. CDR3 length equals 19 residues.

The chain recombines TRBV2 with TRBJ1-2, with 7 nucleotides matching TRBD1. With 8 bases clipped from V and 4 bases from J, the junction kept 7 bases outside the gene matches. The CDR3 spans 13 residues. CDR1 and CDR2 from the germline V gene are SNHLY and FYNNEI. CDR3 coding DNA: TGTGCCAGCGTACAGGGGTCTCCCTATGGCTACACCTTC. Translation: CASVQGSPYGYTF.

This rearrangement joins TRBV6-5 to TRBJ1-2, with D unresolved. V was clipped by 6 bases and J by 5 bases, with 16 bases between them. CDR3 length: 14 residues. The germline gives CDR1 MNHEY, CDR2 SVGAGI. The CDR3 region has the DNA TGTGCCAGCAGCCACGATGGGGTAGGGTATGGCTACACCTTC. Protein: CASSHDGVGYGYTF.

Of note for this clonotype: No conserved phenylalanine or tryptophan ends this CDR3, so it is likely a read error. This chain links TRBV5-8 with TRBJ1-1; D not certain. Trimming cost V 4 bases and J 2 bases, with 15 bases left between them. The CDR3 length is 15 residues. Germline V gives CDR1 SGHTS, CDR2 YDEGEE. This CDR3 reads CASSHPAGANTEAFL. CDR3 bases: TGTGCCAGCAGCCATCCGGCCGGAGCCAACACTGAAGCTTTCCTT.

V and J are TRBV11-2 and TRBJ2-1; D gene unclear. This CDR3 has 12 amino acids. The germline gives CDR1 SGHAT, CDR2 FQNNGV. Trimming stripped 5 bases from V and 7 bases from J, with 9 bases between. The CDR3 loop is CASSGPRNEQFF. The CDR3 DNA sequence: TGTGCCAGCAGCGGGCCCAGGAATGAGCAGTTCTTC.

The genes are TRBV5-8 and TRBJ1-4; no clear D gene. The CDR3 has 16 residues. Germline-derived CDR1 and CDR2 are SGHTS and YDEGEE. V was clipped by 4 bases and J by 5 bases, with 18 bases between them. The CDR3 sequence is CASSGDGRGANEKLFF. The DNA of the CDR3 is TGTGCCAGCAGCGGAGACGGCCGCGGCGCCAATGAAAAACTGTTTTTT.

The CDR3 sequence: CASSKTSGDTDTQYF. In DNA, the CDR3 is TGTGCCAGCAGCAAGACTAGCGGCGACACAGATACGCAGTATTTT. This chain links TRBV7-9 with TRBJ2-3, with 9 nucleotides matching TRBD2. Germline V gives CDR1 SEHNR, CDR2 FQNEAQ (reference sequence). With 5 bases clipped from V and 2 bases from J, the junction kept 5 bases outside the gene matches. CDR3 length: 15 residues.

The chain is built from TRBV4-1 and TRBJ1-6; 7 nucleotides align to TRBD1. V gave up 5 bases and J gave up 5 bases; unmatched junction bases: 9. Germline CDR1 reads MGHRA; CDR2 reads YSYEKL. The CDR3 is made up of 16 amino acids. The CDR3 coding sequence is TGCGCCAGCAGCACCCGGGACAGACTGAATAATTCACCCCTCCACTTT. Encoded protein: CASSTRDRLNNSPLHF.

Comments on this clonotype: Germline is not matched at one junction end, which may reflect a read error. The chain couples TRBV5-6 to TRBJ2-2; 13 nucleotides align to TRBD2. The CDR3 runs to 17 residues. In germline, CDR1 is SGHDT, CDR2 YYEEEE. CDR3 in DNA: TGTGCCAGCAGCTTTGGGACTAGCGGGGCGAACACCGGGGAGCCGTTTTTT. It encodes CASSFGTSGANTGEPFF.

The chain is built from TRBV29-1 and TRBJ2-2; D is ambiguous. Germline values: CDR1 SQVTM, CDR2 ANQGSEA. Trimming removed 4 bases at V and 1 base at J, with 4 bases between. This CDR3 region has 12 residues. CDR3 bases: TGCAGCGTTGCCGGGAACACCGGGGAGCTGTTTTTT. Protein sequence: CSVAGNTGELFF.

The CDR3 DNA is TGTGCCAGCAGGACAGGGCTTAATGAAAAACTGTTTTTT. Its protein product is CASRTGLNEKLFF. V gene TRBV27 combines with J gene TRBJ1-4; the match to TRBD1 covers 7 bases. The germline V gene has CDR1 MNHEY and CDR2 SMNVEV (reference sequence). V shed 6 bases and J 4 bases; nucleotides not matched to a gene: 2. The CDR3 runs 13 residues.

The J gene is TRBJ2-7, the V gene TRBV25-1; D ambiguous. The CDR3 runs 14 residues. Germline values: CDR1 MGHDK, CDR2 SYGVNS. With 1 base removed from V and 1 base from J, the gap between germline ends came to 8 bases. CDR3 loop: CASSEFDFSYEQYF. The CDR3 bases are TGTGCCAGCAGTGAATTTGACTTTTCCTACGAGCAGTACTTC.

This clonotype was observed a single time. The rearrangement joins TRBV3-1 to TRBJ1-1, with D unclear. The V and J ends lost 5 bases and 4 bases respectively, with 20 bases between them. This CDR3 region has 16 residues. CDR1 LGHDT and CDR2 YNNKEL come from the germline V gene (reference sequence). The CDR3 loop reads CASSTRVEGIGTEAFF. The CDR3 bases are TGTGCCAGCAGCACCCGTGTAGAGGGTATCGGCACTGAAGCTTTCTTT. Using reference TRBV3-1 and TRBJ1-1 for the parts outside the CDR3, the full variable domain is DTAVSQTPKYLVTQMGNDKSIKCEQNLGHDTMYWYKQDSKKFLKIMFSYNNKELIINETVPNRFSPKSPDKAHLNLHINSLELGDSAVYFCASSTRVEGIGTEAFFGQGTRLTVV.

This chain uses TRBV29-1 with TRBJ2-5, with 7 nucleotides matching TRBD2. The CDR3 runs 12 residues. V lost 6 bases, J lost 2 bases, and 3 bases stayed unmatched. Germline CDR1 SQVTM, CDR2 ANQGSEA. The CDR3 is CSVWEGQETQYF. CDR3 nucleotides: TGCAGCGTGTGGGAGGGGCAAGAGACCCAGTACTTC.

This chain connects TRBV7-9 to TRBJ2-3; D possibly uses TRBD1 or TRBD2 (5 bases each). Trimming took 5 bases from V and 0 from J, leaving 12 bases between them. In germline, CDR1 is SEHNR, CDR2 FQNEAQ (reference sequence). There are 15 residues in the CDR3. The CDR3 is CASSARGVSTDTQYF. CDR3 nucleotides: TGTGCCAGCAGCGCCCGAGGGGTTAGCACAGATACGCAGTATTTT. Together with reference TRBV7-9 and TRBJ2-3, the CDR3 gives the full variable domain: DTGVSQNPRHKITKRGQNVTFRCDPISEHNRLYWYRQTLGQGPEFLTYFQNEAQLEKSRLLSDRFSAERPKGSFSTLEIQRTEQGDSAMYLCASSARGVSTDTQYFGPGTRLTVL.

The chain joins TRBV2 to TRBJ2-5; D is perhaps TRBD1 (6 bases). V gave up 6 bases and J gave up 3 bases, with 17 bases separating them. In germline, CDR1 is SNHLY, CDR2 FYNNEI. CDR3 size: 15 residues. CDR3 loop: CASRLNRVMKETQYF. CDR3 DNA: TGTGCCAGCAGACTTAACAGGGTCATGAAAGAGACCCAGTACTTC.

There are a few counts of this clonotype. The gene calls are TRBV4-1 and TRBJ2-2; a weak D match, TRBD2 (6 bases). Germline V gives CDR1 MGHRA, CDR2 YSYEKL. Trimming took 5 bases from V and 1 from J, leaving 8 bases between them. The CDR3 is 14 amino acids. CDR3 nucleotides: TGCGCCAGCAGCTTAGCGGAGAACACCGGGGAGCTGTTTTTT. This codes for CASSLAENTGELFF.

The CDR3 here is CASSFGEGSGELFF. The CDR3 bases are TGTGCCAGCAGTTTCGGGGAGGGGTCCGGGGAGCTGTTTTTT. V and J are TRBV27 and TRBJ2-2; 7 bases are shared with TRBD2. Trimming cost V 3 bases and J 6 bases; bases outside gene matches: 4. Per germline, CDR1 MNHEY and CDR2 SMNVEV (reference sequence). This CDR3 is 14 amino acids long.

The chain has TRBV20-1 and TRBJ2-1; D unclear. The V end was cut by 1 base, the J end by 2 bases, with 15 bases between. This CDR3 contains 16 residues. CDR1 and CDR2 from the germline V gene are DFQATT and SNEGSKA (reference sequence). CDR3 nucleotides: TGCAGTGCTAGAGTTTCCGAGACCCAGACCTACAATGAGCAGTTCTTC. Its protein product is CSARVSETQTYNEQFF.

The rearrangement links TRBV4-1 to TRBJ1-2; D might be TRBD1 (6 bases). The germline V and J ends were trimmed by 4 bases and 3 bases, with 15 bases remaining between them. This CDR3 is built from 15 residues. Germline assignment: CDR1 MGHRA and CDR2 YSYEKL. CDR3 region: CASSPQRGYYYGYTF. CDR3 nucleotide sequence: TGCGCCAGCAGCCCCCAAAGGGGGTACTACTATGGCTACACCTTC.

The gene calls are TRBV10-2 and TRBJ2-3; D is undetermined. This CDR3 has 15 amino acids. Trimming shortened V by 2 bases and J by 4 bases, and 13 bases separated the two germline ends. Germline assignment: CDR1 WSHSY and CDR2 SAAADI. The DNA of the CDR3 is TGCGCCAGCAGTGAGATTGGGCCTCCCCCAGATACGCAGTATTTT. Its protein product is CASSEIGPPPDTQYF.